This TCR beta chain was captured in a study of T cell changes during pregnancy in multiple sclerosis. This CDR3 spans 16 amino acids. The junction had 7 bases not matched to a gene; V was cut back by 4 bases and J by 3 bases. Germline V lookup: CDR1 LNHDA, CDR2 SQIVND (reference sequence). Clones were sequenced by immunoSEQ multiplex PCR, and TCRdb holds only the in-frame ones, with some missing. The repertoire holds some 110,000 clones, about 90% seen once, with about 1.5% in the top ten. In its sample, this clone was seen once. The receptor was isolated from a female donor with multiple sclerosis, enrolled in a pregnancy study. Source: peripheral blood, taken before pregnancy. V and J are TRBV19 and TRBJ1-5; TRBD1 agrees at 9 bases. In nucleotides, the CDR3 is TGTGCCAGTAGTAAATCCGGGACAGGGTCCAATCAGCCCCAGCATTTT. Translated: CASSKSGTGSNQPQHF.